Listed below are T cell receptor beta chains from one sample, sequenced in a study of T cell repertoires in cytomegalovirus infection. TCRdb ran MiXCR on the reads and lists one entry per CDR3 protein. Among some 350,000 distinct CDR3 sequences listed, roughly 20% were seen once. Sequenced input: PBMCs. The receptors were gathered from a human donor in good health (CMV status not recorded). Some clones in this sample may be carry-over from other donors' samples. The CDR3 runs from the conserved cysteine through the conserved F or W. Fields, in order: clone size, D gene, V gene, J gene, CDR3 DNA, CDR3 protein. D genes are given only for firm matches. Rows may omit the clone size; those that give it use once, few, many or a size class.

clone_size: .; d_call: TRBD1; v_call: TRBV4-2; j_call: TRBJ2-7; cdr3_nt: TGTGCCAGCAGCCAAGATAGGTTCAGGGGGATGGGAGAGCAGTACTTC; cdr3_aa: CASSQDRFRGMGEQYF
clone_size: few; d_call: TRBD1; v_call: TRBV7-9; j_call: TRBJ1-1; cdr3_nt: TGTGCCAGCAGGTACTCGACAGGGCTTTCCGAAGCTTTCTTT; cdr3_aa: CASRYSTGLSEAFF
clone_size: .; d_call: TRBD1; v_call: TRBV6-2/TRBV6-3; j_call: TRBJ2-3; cdr3_nt: TGTGCCAGCAGTTCGCCCGGACAGGGCACAGATACGCAGTATTTT; cdr3_aa: CASSSPGQGTDTQYF
clone_size: many; d_call: .; v_call: TRBV28; j_call: TRBJ2-7; cdr3_nt: TGTGCCAGCAGTTCGGCCCTATACTACGAGCAGTACTTC; cdr3_aa: CASSSALYYEQYF
clone_size: .; d_call: .; v_call: TRBV14; j_call: TRBJ1-1; cdr3_nt: TGTGCCAGCAGCCAAGTTGGAGAGACCGTGAACACTGAAGCTTTCTTT; cdr3_aa: CASSQVGETVNTEAFF
clone_size: few; d_call: TRBD2; v_call: TRBV4-1; j_call: TRBJ2-1; cdr3_nt: TGCGCCAGCAGCCTGAGGACTAGCGGAGCCGCATACTTCTACAATGAGCAGTTCTTC; cdr3_aa: CASSLRTSGAAYFYNEQFF
clone_size: .; d_call: TRBD1; v_call: TRBV7-8; j_call: TRBJ2-7; cdr3_nt: TGTGCCAGCAGCTTAAGACAGGGGAGTGCCTACGAGCAGTACTTC; cdr3_aa: CASSLRQGSAYEQYF
clone_size: .; d_call: TRBD1; v_call: TRBV20-1; j_call: TRBJ1-5; cdr3_nt: TGCAGTGCGGGGACAGGGGACCTTAATCAGCCCCAGCATTTT; cdr3_aa: CSAGTGDLNQPQHF
clone_size: many; d_call: .; v_call: TRBV6-1; j_call: TRBJ1-1; cdr3_nt: TGTGCCAGCAGTCGGCAGAGAGGCACTGAAGCTTTCTTT; cdr3_aa: CASSRQRGTEAFF
clone_size: .; d_call: TRBD2; v_call: TRBV10-3; j_call: TRBJ2-7; cdr3_nt: TGTGCCATCGGTTTGGGGACTAGCGGGAGTGGGTCCTACGAGCAGTACTTC; cdr3_aa: CAIGLGTSGSGSYEQYF
clone_size: .; d_call: .; v_call: TRBV28; j_call: TRBJ2-3; cdr3_nt: TGTGCCAGCAGTACGCTCATTATTGTAGGTACAGATACGCAGTATTTT; cdr3_aa: CASSTLIIVGTDTQYF
clone_size: many; d_call: .; v_call: TRBV7-6; j_call: TRBJ2-7; cdr3_nt: TGTGCCAGCAGCTCTTTTTACGGCAACTACGAGCAGTACTTC; cdr3_aa: CASSSFYGNYEQYF
clone_size: few; d_call: .; v_call: TRBV27; j_call: TRBJ2-1; cdr3_nt: TGTGCCAGCAGTTTGGACGCCTCTCCCGGGAATGAGCAGTTCTTC; cdr3_aa: CASSLDASPGNEQFF
clone_size: many; d_call: .; v_call: TRBV12-3/TRBV12-4; j_call: TRBJ1-2; cdr3_nt: TGTGCCAGCAGTCAAACTCGGGGCAGCGACGGCTACACCTTC; cdr3_aa: CASSQTRGSDGYTF
clone_size: .; d_call: .; v_call: TRBV20-1; j_call: TRBJ2-3; cdr3_nt: TGCAGTGCTAGGTTAGATACGCAGTATTTT; cdr3_aa: CSARLDTQYF
clone_size: many; d_call: .; v_call: TRBV7-2; j_call: TRBJ2-3; cdr3_nt: TGTGCCAGCAGCTTAAGGTATCTGAACACAGATACGCAGTATTTT; cdr3_aa: CASSLRYLNTDTQYF
clone_size: few; d_call: .; v_call: TRBV20-1; j_call: TRBJ2-3; cdr3_nt: TGCAGTGCTAGAGATAATGGGGACCGGTGGCTAGGGGATACGCAGTATTTT; cdr3_aa: CSARDNGDRWLGDTQYF
clone_size: .; d_call: TRBD1; v_call: TRBV20-1; j_call: TRBJ1-5; cdr3_nt: TGCAGTGCTAGCACAGGGGGCGCGGGACAGCCCCAGCATTTT; cdr3_aa: CSASTGGAGQPQHF
clone_size: .; d_call: .; v_call: TRBV7-4; j_call: TRBJ2-5; cdr3_nt: TGTGCCAGCAGCCCGTCAGGGTGGCAAGAGACCCAGTACTTC; cdr3_aa: CASSPSGWQETQYF
clone_size: .; d_call: TRBD1; v_call: TRBV2; j_call: TRBJ1-5; cdr3_nt: TGTGCCAGCAGTGCGACAAGGACAGGGGCTCAGCCCCAGCATTTT; cdr3_aa: CASSATRTGAQPQHF
clone_size: .; d_call: .; v_call: TRBV11-2; j_call: TRBJ2-1; cdr3_nt: TGTGCCAGCAGCTTAAGGGTGAGCTCCTACAATGAGCAGTTCTTC; cdr3_aa: CASSLRVSSYNEQFF